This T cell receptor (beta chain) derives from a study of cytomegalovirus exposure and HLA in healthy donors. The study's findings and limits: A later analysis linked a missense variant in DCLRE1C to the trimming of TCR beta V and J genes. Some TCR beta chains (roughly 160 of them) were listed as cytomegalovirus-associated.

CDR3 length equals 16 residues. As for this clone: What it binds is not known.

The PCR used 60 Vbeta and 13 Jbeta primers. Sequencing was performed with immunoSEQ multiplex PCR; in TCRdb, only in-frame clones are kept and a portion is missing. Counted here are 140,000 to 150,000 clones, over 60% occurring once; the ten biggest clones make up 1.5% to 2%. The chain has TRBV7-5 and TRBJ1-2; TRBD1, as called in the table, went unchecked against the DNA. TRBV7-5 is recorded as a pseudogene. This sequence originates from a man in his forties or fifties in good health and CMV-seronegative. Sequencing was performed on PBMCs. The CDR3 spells CVRSLGVQGFGNGYTF. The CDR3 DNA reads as TGTGTCAGAAGCTTAGGGGTGCAGGGGTTTGGAAATGGCTACACCTTC.